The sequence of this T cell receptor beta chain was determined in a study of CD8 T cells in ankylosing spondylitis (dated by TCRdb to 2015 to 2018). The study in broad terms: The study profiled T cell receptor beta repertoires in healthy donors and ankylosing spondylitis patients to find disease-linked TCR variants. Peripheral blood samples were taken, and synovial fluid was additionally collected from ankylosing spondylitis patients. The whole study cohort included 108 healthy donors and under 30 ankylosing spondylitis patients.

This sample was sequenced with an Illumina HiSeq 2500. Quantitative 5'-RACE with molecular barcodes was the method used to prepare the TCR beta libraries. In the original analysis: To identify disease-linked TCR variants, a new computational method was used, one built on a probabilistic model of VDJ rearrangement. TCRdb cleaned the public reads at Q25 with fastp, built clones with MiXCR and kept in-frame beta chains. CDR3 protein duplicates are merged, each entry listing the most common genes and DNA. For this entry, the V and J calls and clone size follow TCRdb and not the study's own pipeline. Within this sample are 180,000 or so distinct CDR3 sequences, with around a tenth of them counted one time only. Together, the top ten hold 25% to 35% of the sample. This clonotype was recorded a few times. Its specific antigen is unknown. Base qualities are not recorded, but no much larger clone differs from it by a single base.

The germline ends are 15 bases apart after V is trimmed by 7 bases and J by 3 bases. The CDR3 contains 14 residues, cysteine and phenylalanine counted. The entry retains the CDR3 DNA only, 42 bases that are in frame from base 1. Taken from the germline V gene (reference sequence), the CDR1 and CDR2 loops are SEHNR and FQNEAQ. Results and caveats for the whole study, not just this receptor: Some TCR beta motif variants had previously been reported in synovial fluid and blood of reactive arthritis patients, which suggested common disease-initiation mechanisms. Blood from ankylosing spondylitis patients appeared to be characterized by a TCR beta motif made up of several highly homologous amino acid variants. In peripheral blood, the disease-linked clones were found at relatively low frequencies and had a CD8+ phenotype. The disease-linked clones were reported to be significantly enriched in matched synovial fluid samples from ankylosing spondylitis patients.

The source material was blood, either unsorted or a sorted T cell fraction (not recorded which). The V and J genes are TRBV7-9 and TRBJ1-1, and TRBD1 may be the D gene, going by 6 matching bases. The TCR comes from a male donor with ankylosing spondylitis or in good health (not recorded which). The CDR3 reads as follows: CASTAGQKYTEAFF. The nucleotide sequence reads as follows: TGTGCCAGCACCGCCGGACAGAAATACACTGAAGCTTTCTTT.